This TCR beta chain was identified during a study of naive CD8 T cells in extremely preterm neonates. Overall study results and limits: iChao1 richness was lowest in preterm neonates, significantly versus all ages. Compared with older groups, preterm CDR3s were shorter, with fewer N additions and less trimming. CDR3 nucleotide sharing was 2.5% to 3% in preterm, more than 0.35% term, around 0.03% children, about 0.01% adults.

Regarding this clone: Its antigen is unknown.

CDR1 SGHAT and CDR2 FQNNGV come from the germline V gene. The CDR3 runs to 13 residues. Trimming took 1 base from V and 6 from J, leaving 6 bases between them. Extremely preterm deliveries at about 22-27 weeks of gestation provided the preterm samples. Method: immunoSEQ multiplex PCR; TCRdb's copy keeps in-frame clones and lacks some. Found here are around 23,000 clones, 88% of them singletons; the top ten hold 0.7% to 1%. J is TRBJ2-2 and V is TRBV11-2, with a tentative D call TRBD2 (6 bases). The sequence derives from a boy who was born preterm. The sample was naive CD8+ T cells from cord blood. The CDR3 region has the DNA TGTGCCAGCAGCTTAGCGGGGGCCGGGGAGCTGTTTTTT. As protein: CASSLAGAGELFF. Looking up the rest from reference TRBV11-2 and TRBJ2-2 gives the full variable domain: EAGVAQSPRYKIIEKRQSVAFWCNPISGHATLYWYQQILGQGPKLLIQFQNNGVVDDSQLPKDRFSAERLKGVDSTLKIQPAKLEDSAVYLCASSLAGAGELFFGEGSRLTVL.